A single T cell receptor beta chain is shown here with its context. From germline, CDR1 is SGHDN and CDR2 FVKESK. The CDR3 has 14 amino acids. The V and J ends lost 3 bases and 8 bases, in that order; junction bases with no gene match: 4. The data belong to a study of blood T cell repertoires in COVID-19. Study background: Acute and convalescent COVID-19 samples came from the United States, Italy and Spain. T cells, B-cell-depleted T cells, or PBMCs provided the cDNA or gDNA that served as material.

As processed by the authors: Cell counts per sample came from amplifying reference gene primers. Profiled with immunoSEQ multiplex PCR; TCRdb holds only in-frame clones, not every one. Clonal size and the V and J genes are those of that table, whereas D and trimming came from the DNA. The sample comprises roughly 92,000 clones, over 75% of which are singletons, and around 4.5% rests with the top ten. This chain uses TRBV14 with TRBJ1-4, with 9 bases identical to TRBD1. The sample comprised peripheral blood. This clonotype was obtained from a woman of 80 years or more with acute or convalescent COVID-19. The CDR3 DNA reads TGTGCCAGCAGCCAGGGACAGGGTGGCGAAAAACTGTTTTTT. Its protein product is CASSQGQGGEKLFF.